Listed below are T cell receptor beta chains from one sample, sequenced in a study of cytomegalovirus exposure and HLA in healthy donors. The method was immunoSEQ multiplex PCR; TCRdb's version includes in-frame clones alone and lacks a portion of them. The sample holds 150,000 to 200,000 clones, 60% to 80% seen once. The sample comprised PBMCs. The source of these receptors is a man between 50 and 59 years old in good health and CMV-seropositive. CDR3s include the opening cysteine and the closing phenylalanine or tryptophan. The D gene is left open where the match is weak. Expanded clones get a size class; other rows say once, few or many, or leave the size out.

D gene	V gene	clone size	J gene	CDR3 DNA	CDR3 protein
TRBD1	TRBV5-6	-	TRBJ1-1	TGTGCCAGTCATTACGGGACAGGAGACACTGAAGCTTTCTTT	CASHYGTGDTEAFF
-	TRBV7-9	few	TRBJ2-5	TGTGCCAGCAGCTTAGTCTCCAGGGGCGAGACCCAGTACTTC	CASSLVSRGETQYF
TRBD1	TRBV25-1	-	TRBJ2-7	TGTGCCAGCAGACCTCCTGGACAGGGGGCCGAGCAGTACTTC	CASRPPGQGAEQYF
TRBD2	TRBV11-2	few	TRBJ2-1	TGTGCCAGCAGCTCAATCCCCCTAGCGGGGTCCTACAATGAGCAGTTCTTC	CASSSIPLAGSYNEQFF
TRBD1	TRBV7-9	-	TRBJ2-7	TGTGCCAGCAGAACCAATCAGGGGGTCGAGCAGTACTTC	CASRTNQGVEQYF
-	TRBV5-1	-	TRBJ1-1	TGCGCCAGCAGCTTGGTCCTGCAGGCCCCTGAAGCTTTCTTT	CASSLVLQAPEAFF
TRBD1	TRBV4-3	-	TRBJ2-1	TGCGCCAGCAGCCCGGAAGGGGGCGTTGAGCAGTTCTTC	CASSPEGGVEQFF
TRBD1	TRBV7-8	-	TRBJ1-5	TGTGCCAGCAGCTTAGACCGGGACAGGGGTTATAGCAATCAGCCCCAGCATTTT	CASSLDRDRGYSNQPQHF
TRBD2	TRBV28	once	TRBJ2-1	TGTGCCAGCAGTCCGAGCGGACTAGCGGGGGGCACCTGGCGGGAGCAGTTCTTC	CASSPSGLAGGTWREQFF
-	TRBV7-8	-	TRBJ2-7	TGTGCCAGCAGCCTTAGTGGTTACTACGAGCAGTACTTC	CASSLSGYYEQYF
-	TRBV6-1	few	TRBJ2-1	TGTGCCAGCAGTGAAACGGGTAACCTTGAGCAGTTCTTC	CASSETGNLEQFF
-	TRBV28	-	TRBJ1-1	TGTGCCAGCAGACTAGGACGGACCTCTCGAGCTGAAGCTTTCTTT	CASRLGRTSRAEAFF
-	TRBV5-1	-	TRBJ2-2	TGCGCCAGCAGCCCACAGGGCACCGGGGAGCTGTTTTTT	CASSPQGTGELFF
TRBD1	TRBV6-6	-	TRBJ1-2	TGTGCCAGCACCAAGGGACAGAGTCTTAACTATGGCTACACCTTC	CASTKGQSLNYGYTF
-	TRBV10-2	-	TRBJ1-5	TGCGCCAGCAGTGGACAGACAAGCAATCAGCCCCAGCATTTT	CASSGQTSNQPQHF
TRBD1	TRBV9	-	TRBJ2-4	TGTGCCAGCAGCGACAACAGGGGGCTGGACATTCAGTACTTC	CASSDNRGLDIQYF